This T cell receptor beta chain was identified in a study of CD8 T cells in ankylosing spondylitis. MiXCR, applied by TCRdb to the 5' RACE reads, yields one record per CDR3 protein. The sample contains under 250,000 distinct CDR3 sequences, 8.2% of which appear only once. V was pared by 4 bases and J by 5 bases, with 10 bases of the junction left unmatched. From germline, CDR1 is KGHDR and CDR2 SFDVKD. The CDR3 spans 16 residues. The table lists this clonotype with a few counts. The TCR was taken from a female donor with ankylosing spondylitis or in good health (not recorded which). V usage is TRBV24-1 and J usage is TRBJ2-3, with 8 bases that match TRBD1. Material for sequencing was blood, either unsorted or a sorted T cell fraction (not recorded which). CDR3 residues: CATSERQGPVEDTQYF. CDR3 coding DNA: TGTGCCACCAGTGAACGACAGGGGCCCGTAGAAGATACGCAGTATTTT.